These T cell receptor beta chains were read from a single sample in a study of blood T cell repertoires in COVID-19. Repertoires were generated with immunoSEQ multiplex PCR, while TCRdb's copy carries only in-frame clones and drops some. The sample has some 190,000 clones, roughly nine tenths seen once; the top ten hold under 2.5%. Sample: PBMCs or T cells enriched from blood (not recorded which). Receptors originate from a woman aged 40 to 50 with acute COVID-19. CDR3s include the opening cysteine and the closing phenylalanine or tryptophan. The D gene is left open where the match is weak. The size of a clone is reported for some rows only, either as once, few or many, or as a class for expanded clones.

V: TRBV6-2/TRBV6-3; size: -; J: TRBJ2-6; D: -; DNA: TGTGCCAGCAGCCCAGTCACCAGGGCTGGGGCCAACGTCCTGACTTTC; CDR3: CASSPVTRAGANVLTF
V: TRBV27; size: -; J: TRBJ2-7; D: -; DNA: TGTGCCAGCAGCCTAGTTGGGACTGCGGGTGGCTACGAGCAGTACTTC; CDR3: CASSLVGTAGGYEQYF
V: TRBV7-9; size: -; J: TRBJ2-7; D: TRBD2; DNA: TGTGCCAGCAGCTCGGAAATCGGGACTAGCGGAATCCCGTACGAGCAGTACTTC; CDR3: CASSSEIGTSGIPYEQYF
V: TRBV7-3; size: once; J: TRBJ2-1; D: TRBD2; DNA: TGTGCCAGCAGCCCGGGGGGGAGCGGTCGTACCTACAATGAGCAGTTCTTC; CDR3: CASSPGGSGRTYNEQFF
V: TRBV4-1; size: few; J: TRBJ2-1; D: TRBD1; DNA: TGCGCCAGCAGCCAAGCGACAGGGCCTCTACGGGATGAGCAGTTCTTC; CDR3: CASSQATGPLRDEQFF
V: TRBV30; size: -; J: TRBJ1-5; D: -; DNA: TGTGCCTGGAGTGAGGACAGACATAGCAATCAGCCCCAGCATTTT; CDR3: CAWSEDRHSNQPQHF
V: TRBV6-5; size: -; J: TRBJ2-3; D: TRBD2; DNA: TGTGCCAGCAGTTACTCAGCGGGGGGGAACACAGATACGCAGTATTTT; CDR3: CASSYSAGGNTDTQYF
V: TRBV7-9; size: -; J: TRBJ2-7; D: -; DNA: TGTGCCAGCAGTTCCGCAGCGGTTCCGGATGGCGAGCAGTACTTC; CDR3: CASSSAAVPDGEQYF
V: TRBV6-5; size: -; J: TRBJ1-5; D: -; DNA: TGTGCCAGCAGTTACTCGGCAAGAGGACAGCCCCAGCATTTT; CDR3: CASSYSARGQPQHF
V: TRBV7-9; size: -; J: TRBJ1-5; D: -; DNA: TGTGCCAGCAGCTCGTTCCGTCGCCAGGGGCCCCAGCATTTT; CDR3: CASSSFRRQGPQHF
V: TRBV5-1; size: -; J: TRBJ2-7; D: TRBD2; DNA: TGCGCCAGCAGCTCGTATTATAGCGGGGGAGGTTGGGAGCAGTACTTC; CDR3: CASSSYYSGGGWEQYF
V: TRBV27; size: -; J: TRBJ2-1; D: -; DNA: TGTGCCAGCAGTTACGCTAGCGCCTCCTACAATGAGCAGTTCTTC; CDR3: CASSYASASYNEQFF
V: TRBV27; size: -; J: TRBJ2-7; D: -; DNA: TGTGCCAGCAGTTCCACACTATACGAGCAGTACTTC; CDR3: CASSSTLYEQYF
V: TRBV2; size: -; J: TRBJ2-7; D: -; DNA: TGTGCCAGCAGTGAAGGTCTTAACGAGCAGTACTTC; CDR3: CASSEGLNEQYF
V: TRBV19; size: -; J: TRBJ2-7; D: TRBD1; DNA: TGTGCCAGTGGACAGGGGAGCCCATACGAGCAGTACTTC; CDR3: CASGQGSPYEQYF
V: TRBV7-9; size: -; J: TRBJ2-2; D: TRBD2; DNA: TGTGCCAGCAGCAGAGGACTAGCGGGAGGTGAAACCGGGGAGCTGTTTTTT; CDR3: CASSRGLAGGETGELFF
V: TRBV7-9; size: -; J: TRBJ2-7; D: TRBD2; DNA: TGTGCCAGCAGCGCCCTCGGGACTAGCTCCTACGAGCAGTACTTC; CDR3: CASSALGTSSYEQYF
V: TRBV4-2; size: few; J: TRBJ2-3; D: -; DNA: TGTGCCAGCAGCCTGAGAGGGAGTGATACGCAGTATTTT; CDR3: CASSLRGSDTQYF
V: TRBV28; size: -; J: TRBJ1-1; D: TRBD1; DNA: TGTGCCAGCAGTTCAGGGGGCCTGGGTGAAGCTTTCTTT; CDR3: CASSSGGLGEAFF
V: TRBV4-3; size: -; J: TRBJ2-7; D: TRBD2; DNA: TGCGCCAGCAGGTCGACTAGCGCCAGCTCCTACGAGCAGTACTTC; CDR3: CASRSTSASSYEQYF
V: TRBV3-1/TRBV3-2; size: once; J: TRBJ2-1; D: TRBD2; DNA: TGTGCCAGCAGCCGCTACCTTTTAGCGGGAATACACAATGAGCAGTTCTTC; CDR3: CASSRYLLAGIHNEQFF
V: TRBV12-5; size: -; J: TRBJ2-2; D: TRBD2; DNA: TGTGCTAGTGGTTTGTGGATAGCGGGAGGGCCGGGCACCGGGGAGCTGTTTTTT; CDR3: CASGLWIAGGPGTGELFF
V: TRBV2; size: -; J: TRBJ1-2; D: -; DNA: TGTGCCAGCACAGTTCTAGGGGGGGGCGCAGTGGCCTACACCTTC; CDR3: CASTVLGGGAVAYTF
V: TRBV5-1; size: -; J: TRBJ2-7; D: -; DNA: TGCGCCAGCAGCTGGGGAGCGGGACAGGCCTACGAGCAGTACTTC; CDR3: CASSWGAGQAYEQYF
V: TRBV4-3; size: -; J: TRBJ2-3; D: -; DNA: TGCGCCAGCAGCCAAGCCAAAAGGGGTGACACGCAGTATTTT; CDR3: CASSQAKRGDTQYF
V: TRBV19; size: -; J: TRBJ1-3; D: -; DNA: TGTGCCAGTAGTTCGGGATCCTCTGGAAACACCATATATTTT; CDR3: CASSSGSSGNTIYF
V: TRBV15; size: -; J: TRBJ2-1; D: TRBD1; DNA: TGTGCCACCAGCGGGACAGTGTTACCTGAGCAGTTCTTC; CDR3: CATSGTVLPEQFF
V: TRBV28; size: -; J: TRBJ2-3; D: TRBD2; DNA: TGTGCCAGCAGTTTACGGTTGGCTAGCGGGGCAGATACGCAGTATTTT; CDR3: CASSLRLASGADTQYF
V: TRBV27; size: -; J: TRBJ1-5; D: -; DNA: TGTGCCAGCAGTTTATCGATAACCCGGCAGCCCCAGCATTTT; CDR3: CASSLSITRQPQHF
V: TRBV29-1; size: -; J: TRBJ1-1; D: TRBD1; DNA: TGCAGCGCCCGGGACAGGGGATTAGCTGAAGCTTTCTTT; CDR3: CSARDRGLAEAFF
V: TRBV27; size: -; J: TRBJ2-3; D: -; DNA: TGTGCCAGCACCTCGAGGGGGGGGAGAGATACGCAGTATTTT; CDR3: CASTSRGGRDTQYF
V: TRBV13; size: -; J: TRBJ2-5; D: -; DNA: TGTGCCAGCAGCACCGGACAGTTAGAGACCCAGTACTTC; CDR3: CASSTGQLETQYF
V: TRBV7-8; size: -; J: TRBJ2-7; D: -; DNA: TGTGCCAGCAGCTTAGCTACCGGTAAATACGAGCAGTACTTC; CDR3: CASSLATGKYEQYF
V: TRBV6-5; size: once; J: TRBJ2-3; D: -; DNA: TGTGCCAGCAGTTACCGGTATACGCAGTATTTT; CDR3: CASSYRYTQYF
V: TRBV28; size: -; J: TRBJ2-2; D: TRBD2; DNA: TGTGCCAGCAGTTTAGGAGTGCGGGGGGCAAACACCGGGGAGCTGTTTTTT; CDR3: CASSLGVRGANTGELFF